Listed below are T cell receptor beta chains from one sample, sequenced in a study of Graves' ophthalmopathy and Graves' hyperthyroidism. TCRdb re-derived calls from the multiplex PCR reads in MiXCR, one entry per CDR3 protein. The sample lists about 160,000 distinct CDR3 sequences; roughly 37% were seen once. The sample taken for sequencing was peripheral blood. The receptors were sampled from a woman in her 40s with Graves' ophthalmopathy. Both conserved end residues are part of each CDR3. The D gene is left open where the match is weak. Each size is once, few, many or a size class.

CDR3 length	D gene	V gene	clone size	J gene	CDR3 DNA	CDR3 protein
13	NA	TRBV7-8	once	TRBJ2-7	TGTGCCAGCAGCTTAATGGGGGGAGACGAGCAGTACTTC	CASSLMGGDEQYF
19	TRBD2	TRBV28	once	TRBJ2-5	TGTGCCAGCACCCCCGGACTAGCGGGAGGTGTCGTGGCCGAAGAGACCCAGTACTTC	CASTPGLAGGVVAEETQYF